These T cell receptor beta chains were read from a single sample in a study of blood T cells in healthy people across ages. TCRdb reprocessed the 5' RACE reads via MiXCR and lists one record per CDR3 protein. The data contain about 580,000 distinct CDR3 sequences, around 50% of them singletons. The material sequenced was blood. The receptors come from a man older than 75 in good health. The CDR3 runs from the conserved cysteine through the conserved F or W. Each record gives: V gene, CDR3 protein.

>TRBV5-1
CASSRGERTGTQYF
>TRBV4-3
CASSQDPRAGVNNEQFF
>TRBV7-2
CASSLGVTEQYF
>TRBV24-1
CATSDLSSRRANTQYF
>TRBV7-2
CASSLDGSRGEQFF
>TRBV4-2
CASSQGPQGNTGELFF
>TRBV5-4
CASSARLAGVYNEQFF
>TRBV29-1
CSVRLAGGTDTQYF
>TRBV7-2
CASSLARAGVSTDTQYF
>TRBV9
CASSPSGAGGGWETQYF
>TRBV3-1
CASSQLGGNSYEQCF
>TRBV24-1
CATSDRNRGSNEQFF
>TRBV5-4
CASSLEVTEAFF
>TRBV15
CATSRVRGGRDSTDTQYF
>TRBV5-1
CASSSGTGRGTQYF
>TRBV20-1
CSAPTSGWDTQYF
>TRBV7-2
CASSLASGGGWNEQFF
>TRBV29-1
CSVEEAYEQYF
>TRBV4-3
CASSRRLAALEETQYF
>TRBV7-2
CASSQRGGNTGELFF
>TRBV5-1
CASSLDGGVDTQYF
>TRBV18
CASSPGAGEKTQYF
>TRBV10-3
CAISGVVNTDTQYF
>TRBV5-1
CASSTTGMAEAFF
>TRBV9
CASSVDRLNEQYF
>TRBV7-2
CASSLIGGGQGLGEQYF
>TRBV6-2/TRBV6-3
CASRGVTSGYEQYF
>TRBV20-1
CSARDLKLSNGYTF
>TRBV20-1
CSARGLALGNEQFF
>TRBV4-3
CASSQEDLIRDRENYEQYF
>TRBV7-2
CASSLERTVYEQYF